These 21 T cell receptor beta chains originate from one sample sequenced in a study of blood T cell repertoires in COVID-19. Some clones are missing from TCRdb's copy, which holds only in-frame ones; the method was immunoSEQ multiplex PCR. The sample lists 150,000 to 200,000 clones, 88% occurring once. Source material: peripheral blood. The receptors shown here come from a man aged 40-49 years with active or convalescent COVID-19.

V usage is TRBV10-2 and J usage is TRBJ2-1; D unresolved. The CDR3 is made up of 13 amino acids. V gave up 0 bases and J gave up 7 bases, with 7 bases separating them. From germline, CDR1 is WSHSY and CDR2 SAAADI. For the CDR3, the DNA is TGCGCCAGCAGTGAGTCATCGGAGAATGAGCAGTTCTTC. Protein sequence: CASSESSENEQFF.

This clone came up a few times. The chain recombines TRBV18 with TRBJ1-5; 8 bases are shared with TRBD1. Trimming at V came to 6 bases and at J to 7 bases, leaving 5 bases not matched to a gene. Germline V lookup: CDR1 KGHSH, CDR2 LQKENI. The CDR3 has 13 amino acids. The CDR3 region is CASSMDREQPQHF. The CDR3 DNA sequence: TGTGCCAGCTCCATGGACAGGGAGCAGCCCCAGCATTTT.

V is TRBV9 and J is TRBJ2-5; 11 nucleotides match TRBD2. V dropped 3 bases and J dropped 9; count of bases not matched to a gene: 4. Germline V gene lookup returns CDR1 SGDLS and CDR2 YYNGEE. CDR3 size: 13 residues. CDR3 protein: CASSASGGWAQYF. CDR3 sequence (DNA): TGTGCCAGCAGCGCTAGCGGGGGGTGGGCCCAGTACTTC. Together with reference TRBV9 and TRBJ2-5, the CDR3 gives the full variable domain: DSGVTQTPKHLITATGQRVTLRCSPRSGDLSVYWYQQSLDQGLQFLIQYYNGEERAKGNILERFSAQQFPDLHSELNLSSLELGDSALYFCASSASGGWAQYFGPGTRLLVL.

The V and J genes are TRBV5-1 and TRBJ2-2; perhaps TRBD2 as D (6 bases). V was pared by 4 bases and J by 4 bases, with 14 bases between. Germline V lookup: CDR1 SGHRS, CDR2 YFSETQ. The CDR3 is 15 amino acids. CDR3: CASSRWGVSTGELFF. The CDR3 bases are TGCGCCAGCAGCCGGTGGGGGGTCTCCACCGGGGAGCTGTTTTTT.

The DNA of the CDR3 is TGTGCCAGTAGTACCCCGGGATTAAACTCCTACGAGCAGTACTTC. Translation: CASSTPGLNSYEQYF. V usage is TRBV19 and J usage is TRBJ2-7, with a tentative D call TRBD2 (5 bases). Germline loops: CDR1 LNHDA, CDR2 SQIVND (reference sequence). Trimming took off 4 bases at V and 0 bases at J, with 13 bases between the two ends. This CDR3 has 15 amino acids. Full variable domain (remainder filled in from reference TRBV19 and TRBJ2-7): DGGITQSPKYLFRKEGQNVTLSCEQNLNHDAMYWYRQDPGQGLRLIYYSQIVNDFQKGDIAEGYSVSREKKESFPLTVTSAQKNPTAFYLCASSTPGLNSYEQYFGPGTRLTVT.

The J gene is TRBJ1-6, the V gene TRBV5-6, with 9 nucleotides matching TRBD1. Trimming at V came to 5 bases and at J to 13 bases, leaving 10 bases not matched to a gene. The germline V gene has CDR1 SGHDT and CDR2 YYEEEE. The CDR3 contains 14 residues. The CDR3 region is CASSLGQGSTPLHF. The CDR3 nucleotides are TGTGCCAGCAGTCTAGGACAGGGGAGCACCCCCCTCCACTTT.

The V and J genes are TRBV5-4 and TRBJ2-3, with 11 nucleotides matching TRBD2. Per germline, CDR1 SGHNT and CDR2 YYREEE (reference sequence). V shed 0 bases, J shed 2 bases, and the junction held 8 bases outside the gene matches. The CDR3 is 18 amino acids. The CDR3 DNA sequence: TGTGCCAGCAGCTTGGCCCCGACTAGCGGGAAGAACACAGATACGCAGTATTTT. This sequence encodes CASSLAPTSGKNTDTQYF. The full variable domain, completed using reference TRBV5-4 and TRBJ2-3, is ETGVTQSPTHLIKTRGQQVTLRCSSQSGHNTVSWYQQALGQGPQFIFQYYREEENGRGNFPPRFSGLQFPNYSSELNVNALELDDSALYLCASSLAPTSGKNTDTQYFGPGTRLTVL.

A remark on this clone: At one of its ends the junction is not consistent with the germline gene, which may arise from a read error. This chain connects TRBV10-3 to TRBJ2-1; 7 bases align to TRBD2. The CDR3 is 16 residues long. CDR1 ENHRY and CDR2 SYGVKD come from the germline V gene. The CDR3 bases are TGTACCATCAGCCCTTTACGGACGGGGGGAAACAATGAGCAGTTCTTC. It specifies CTISPLRTGGNNEQFF.

This chain uses TRBV5-4 with TRBJ2-5; 7 bases agree with TRBD1. The germline gives CDR1 SGHNT, CDR2 YYREEE (reference sequence). Trimming removed 4 bases from V and 2 bases from J; junction bases left unmatched: 5. The CDR3 runs 14 residues. CDR3 in amino acids: CASSTGTAQETQYF. Written as DNA, the CDR3 is TGTGCCAGCAGCACCGGGACAGCACAAGAGACCCAGTACTTC.

Only one count was recorded for this clone. This chain joins TRBV5-1 and TRBJ1-2; D not certain. This CDR3 spans 14 amino acids. The germline gives CDR1 SGHRS, CDR2 YFSETQ. The V end lost 0 bases, the J end lost 0 bases, and 6 bases lay between the germline ends. CDR3 region: CASSLDPANYGYTF. The CDR3 DNA is TGCGCCAGCAGCTTGGACCCAGCTAACTATGGCTACACCTTC.

There are a few counts of this clone. This chain links TRBV4-2 with TRBJ2-1, with 13 bases identical to TRBD2. J was trimmed by 15 bases and V by 1 base; bases with no gene match: 3. Germline values: CDR1 LGHNA, CDR2 YNFKEQ. This CDR3 is built from 13 residues. The CDR3 bases are TGTGCCAGCAGCCAAGGACTAGCGGGAGGTCGGTTCTTC. This encodes CASSQGLAGGRFF.

The CDR3 DNA sequence: TGTGCCAGCTCACGTATAACGACAGGACAGTTTGGTGGGGCCAACGTCCTGACTTTC. Protein: CASSRITTGQFGGANVLTF. The J gene is TRBJ2-6, the V gene TRBV18, with D perhaps TRBD1 (6 bases). CDR1 is KGHSH and CDR2 is LQKENI in the germline V gene. V gave up 4 bases and J gave up 3 bases, with 22 bases separating them. The CDR3 is 19 residues long.

This rearrangement joins TRBV24-1 to TRBJ1-4, with unresolved D. Germline V gives CDR1 KGHDR, CDR2 SFDVKD. The CDR3 has 13 amino acids. V gave up 5 bases and J gave up 9 bases, with 12 bases separating them. The CDR3, as DNA: TGTGCCACCAGTGTTGGGCCAGGTCAAAAACTGTTTTTT. Its protein is CATSVGPGQKLFF.

The chain is built from TRBV5-1 and TRBJ2-3; 11 nucleotides match TRBD2. In germline, CDR1 is SGHRS, CDR2 YFSETQ. The CDR3 consists of 17 residues. The V segment lost 7 bases and the J segment 1 base; nucleotides outside the gene matches: 11. In DNA, the CDR3 is TGCGCCAGCTGCTCGAGTGGGACTAGCGGACGCACAGATACGCAGTATTTT. Protein product: CASCSSGTSGRTDTQYF.

The J gene is TRBJ2-1, the V gene TRBV19; 9 bases map to TRBD1. V was clipped by 4 bases and J by 8 bases; unmatched bases: 6. The CDR3 length is 14 residues. Germline V gives CDR1 LNHDA, CDR2 SQIVND (reference sequence). CDR3: CASSTVTGGHEQFF. The CDR3 DNA reads TGTGCCAGTAGTACGGTGACAGGGGGACATGAGCAGTTCTTC.

The rearrangement links TRBV24-1 to TRBJ1-5; D is ambiguous. Trimming shortened V by 4 bases and J by 2 bases, and 8 bases separated the two germline ends. Germline V gene lookup returns CDR1 KGHDR and CDR2 SFDVKD. CDR3 length: 14 residues. The CDR3: CATSDQRGNQPQHF. CDR3 nucleotide sequence: TGTGCCACCAGTGACCAACGGGGCAATCAGCCCCAGCATTTT.

The chain combines TRBV27 with TRBJ2-3; D remains ambiguous. Trimming pared 5 bases from V and 4 bases from J, leaving 19 bases between. This CDR3 spans 16 amino acids. Germline loops: CDR1 MNHEY, CDR2 SMNVEV (reference sequence). CDR3 in amino acids: CASSTFRLVGPDTQYF. The CDR3 nucleotides are TGTGCCAGCAGTACATTCCGGCTAGTAGGCCCAGATACGCAGTATTTT.

The chain links TRBV5-1 to TRBJ2-1; 7 bases agree with TRBD1. The CDR3 runs to 15 residues. From germline, CDR1 is SGHRS and CDR2 YFSETQ. J gave up 6 bases and V 0 bases, and 6 bases lay outside the gene matches. The CDR3 here is CASSLGGTVLNEQFF. The CDR3 DNA follows: TGCGCCAGCAGCTTGGGTGGGACAGTTCTCAATGAGCAGTTCTTC.

This clone has more than one count but fewer than ten. The rearrangement links TRBV3-1 (or the pseudogene TRBV3-2) to TRBJ1-1; D ambiguous. V dropped 0 bases and J dropped 2 bases, with 7 bases sitting between them. The germline CDR1 and CDR2 sequences are LGHDT and YNNKEL (reference sequence). The length of the CDR3 is 14 residues. The CDR3 region is CASSQEADNTEAFF. The CDR3 DNA is TGTGCCAGCAGCCAAGAGGCCGATAACACTGAAGCTTTCTTT.

This chain links TRBV18 with TRBJ2-2, with TRBD1 identical over 7 bases. The CDR3 is 16 amino acids. V gave up 3 bases and J gave up 0 bases; unmatched junction bases: 4. Germline CDR1 KGHSH, CDR2 LQKENI. The CDR3 bases are TGTGCCAGCTCACCCCCGACAGGGCCGAACACCGGGGAGCTGTTTTTT. Translation gives CASSPPTGPNTGELFF. The full variable domain, with the rest looked up from reference TRBV18 and TRBJ2-2, is NAGVMQNPRHLVRRRGQEARLRCSPMKGHSHVYWYRQLPEEGLKFMVYLQKENIIDESGMPKERFSAEFPKEGPSILRIQQVVRGDSAAYFCASSPPTGPNTGELFFGEGSRLTVL.

This clone was found once. The rearrangement links TRBV5-5 to TRBJ1-4; 7 bases align to TRBD1. Germline values: CDR1 SGHKS, CDR2 YYEKEE (reference sequence). Unmatched junction bases numbered 5, after V lost 2 bases and J lost 7 bases. CDR3 length: 14 residues. The CDR3 DNA reads as TGTGCCAGCAGCTTTGGAGGGGGCATTGAAAAACTGTTTTTT. This sequence encodes CASSFGGGIEKLFF.